The T cell receptor beta chain described here comes from a study of blood T cell repertoires in COVID-19 (TCRdb year 2020). Background for the entire study: The collaborator samples originated in the United States, Italy and Spain and spanned the acute and convalescent phases of COVID-19. The material from the prospective study consisted of cDNA or gDNA derived from T cells, B-cell-depleted T cells, or PBMCs. Deeply sampled blood TCRbeta repertoires from subjects exposed to, actively infected with, or recovered from COVID-19 were included in the dataset. The repertoires were released in a freely available public database meant as a resource for research on the immune response to SARS-CoV-2. The samples were drawn from two sources: the first 160 participants of the ongoing ImmuneRACE study, and 1,254 subjects contributed by 6 global collaborators. Nearly every sample came with metadata listing a de-identified subject ID, COVID-19 status, age in years and sex. Where available, HLA class I and class II types were taken from metadata supplied by the sample provider and were not determined by assay-based typing. Study-level results and caveats: The quantity of clinical and demographic metadata differed by source and by participant and was supplied without curation.

TCRbeta CDR3 regions were amplified from genomic DNA by means of the immunoSEQ Assay, a bias-controlled multiplex PCR. The published analysis was carried out like this. Within the assay, amplification of reference gene primers was used to estimate how many nucleated cells each sample contained. To quantify the absolute abundance of each unique TCRbeta CDR3 rearrangement, sequence reads were collapsed and filtered. For each sample, productive Simpson clonality was calculated by taking the square root of Simpson's diversity index across productive rearrangements. Imported from immuneACCESS, the table was reduced by TCRdb to in-frame sequences with V and J called. These copies leave out some clones; in studies compared against another copy, an unresolved V gene accounts for under half, and the cause of the remainder is not known. V and J calls plus clone size are reproduced from that table; the DNA served to infer D and trimming. The sample includes 200,000 to 250,000 clones, with around 83% observed a single time. The top ten hold approximately 2.6% of the sample.

In regard to this clone: Its recognized antigen is unknown. One base away there is no much larger clone; base qualities are not given.

Another Seattle source contributed samples from volunteer blood donors who had recovered from COVID-19. The collaborating institutions used their own protocols to collect whole blood in K2EDTA tubes. For TCRbeta analysis, collaborators shipped samples in one of three forms: frozen whole blood, isolated PBMCs, or DNA extracted from either of those sample types. CDR1 and CDR2 are drawn from the germline V gene (reference sequence): MNHEY, SMNVEV. The CDR3 contains 15 residues, cysteine and phenylalanine counted. Of all the DNA, just the CDR3 is kept, 45 bases in frame from base 1. A distance of 16 bases separates the germline ends of V and J, which lose 7 bases and 3 bases respectively.

The chain employs TRBV27 and TRBJ2-4; a tentative D match to TRBD1 spans 6 bases. The specimen was peripheral blood. The TCR comes from a man between 45 and 60 years old who had recovered from COVID-19. The nucleotide sequence is TGTGCCAGCACCTCGTTGGGGGCTGGCAAAAACATTCAGTACTTC. Its product reads: CASTSLGAGKNIQYF.